The rows below give T cell receptor beta chains drawn from one sample of a study of blood T cell repertoires in COVID-19. Some clones are missing from TCRdb's copy, which holds only in-frame ones; the method was immunoSEQ multiplex PCR. Seen here are about 74,000 clones, about 91% observed once, and the top ten hold 6% to 7.5%. Sequencing input: peripheral blood. These receptors were collected from a woman over 75 with acute or convalescent COVID-19. CDR3s include the opening cysteine and the closing phenylalanine or tryptophan. Each record gives: D gene, CDR3 length, J gene, V gene, clone size, CDR3 DNA, CDR3 protein. A D gene is named only where the DNA matches it firmly. Size is omitted from some rows. Given values are once, few, many or a class for expanded clones.

d_call: -
cdr3_length: 14
j_call: TRBJ1-6
v_call: TRBV7-3
clone_size: -
cdr3_nt: TGTGCCAGCAGCCGGGGAGGGGAAAATTCACCCCTCCACTTT
cdr3_aa: CASSRGGENSPLHF

d_call: -
cdr3_length: 17
j_call: TRBJ1-3
v_call: TRBV4-3
clone_size: -
cdr3_nt: TGCGCCAGCAGCCAAGGAATCAGGGTAGGCCCTGGAAACACCATATATTTT
cdr3_aa: CASSQGIRVGPGNTIYF

d_call: TRBD1
cdr3_length: 20
j_call: TRBJ1-5
v_call: TRBV15
clone_size: -
cdr3_nt: TGTGCCACCAGCCCGACACTCCCGGGACAGGGTTCGTTTAGCAATCAGCCCCAGCATTTT
cdr3_aa: CATSPTLPGQGSFSNQPQHF

d_call: TRBD1
cdr3_length: 14
j_call: TRBJ2-2
v_call: TRBV6-6
clone_size: once
cdr3_nt: TGTGCCAGCAGTTTACAGGGGAGAAACGGGGAGCTGTTTTTT
cdr3_aa: CASSLQGRNGELFF

d_call: -
cdr3_length: 16
j_call: TRBJ1-4
v_call: TRBV3-1/TRBV3-2
clone_size: -
cdr3_nt: TGTGCCAGCAGCCTCCCCGGGGGAGTCGGGAATGAAAAACTGTTTTTT
cdr3_aa: CASSLPGGVGNEKLFF

d_call: TRBD2
cdr3_length: 16
j_call: TRBJ2-7
v_call: TRBV18
clone_size: -
cdr3_nt: TGTGCCAGCTCACTAGCGGGGCAACCTCAACGATACGAGCAGTACTTC
cdr3_aa: CASSLAGQPQRYEQYF

d_call: -
cdr3_length: 12
j_call: TRBJ1-1
v_call: TRBV30
clone_size: -
cdr3_nt: TGTGCCTGGAATCCCGGTACGGGTGAAGCTTTCTTT
cdr3_aa: CAWNPGTGEAFF

d_call: TRBD1
cdr3_length: 15
j_call: TRBJ2-3
v_call: TRBV6-1
clone_size: -
cdr3_nt: TGTGCCAGCAGTGATCCGGGACAGCCGCTGGATACGCAGTATTTT
cdr3_aa: CASSDPGQPLDTQYF

d_call: -
cdr3_length: 16
j_call: TRBJ1-1
v_call: TRBV6-5
clone_size: -
cdr3_nt: TGTGCCAGCAGTTCCCGGGCAGTGGGGGGATTTACTGAAGCTTTCTTT
cdr3_aa: CASSSRAVGGFTEAFF

d_call: TRBD1
cdr3_length: 15
j_call: TRBJ1-5
v_call: TRBV18
clone_size: -
cdr3_nt: TGTGCCAGCTCACCAGGGACAGGGGGCGATCAGCCCCAGCATTTT
cdr3_aa: CASSPGTGGDQPQHF

d_call: -
cdr3_length: 15
j_call: TRBJ2-3
v_call: TRBV6-4
clone_size: -
cdr3_nt: TGTGCCAGCGAAACGACAGTTTCTAGCACAGATACGCAGTATTTT
cdr3_aa: CASETTVSSTDTQYF

d_call: TRBD1
cdr3_length: 14
j_call: TRBJ1-2
v_call: TRBV19
clone_size: -
cdr3_nt: TGTGCCAGTAGTCGGGACAGGTCTAACTATGGCTACACCTTC
cdr3_aa: CASSRDRSNYGYTF

d_call: TRBD2
cdr3_length: 15
j_call: TRBJ2-3
v_call: TRBV5-1
clone_size: few
cdr3_nt: TGCGCCAGCAGCTTGACTAGCGGGAGCACAGATACGCAGTATTTT
cdr3_aa: CASSLTSGSTDTQYF

d_call: TRBD1
cdr3_length: 16
j_call: TRBJ2-5
v_call: TRBV9
clone_size: -
cdr3_nt: TGTGCCAGCAGCGTAGAGGGACAGCCCCTAGTGGAGACCCAGTACTTC
cdr3_aa: CASSVEGQPLVETQYF

d_call: -
cdr3_length: 13
j_call: TRBJ2-5
v_call: TRBV2
clone_size: -
cdr3_nt: TGTGCCAGCAGTGAATCAGGGGAGGGGACCCAGTACTTC
cdr3_aa: CASSESGEGTQYF